This passage covers 5 T cell receptor beta chains from one sample sequenced in a study of identical twins. TCRdb passed the 5' RACE reads through MiXCR, listing each CDR3 protein once. The sample includes about 1.7 million distinct CDR3 sequences, more than 30% of them seen just once. The sample comprised cord blood. The origin of the receptors is a newborn girl in good health.

The V call is TRBV2, the J call TRBJ1-6, with 7 bases matching TRBD1. V shed 6 bases, J shed 3 bases, and the junction held 5 bases outside the gene matches. Germline values: CDR1 SNHLY, CDR2 FYNNEI. This CDR3 comprises 15 residues. CDR3 region: CASRSGTVYNSPLHF. CDR3 nucleotides: TGTGCCAGCAGGTCCGGGACAGTCTATAATTCACCCCTCCACTTT. The full variable domain, completed using reference TRBV2 and TRBJ1-6, is EPEVTQTPSHQVTQMGQEVILRCVPISNHLYFYWYRQILGQKVEFLVSFYNNEISEKSEIFDDQFSVERPDGSNFTLKIRSTKLEDSAMYFCASRSGTVYNSPLHFGNGTRLTVT.

Comment on this clonotype: A read error may produce the germline difference seen at one junction end. The CDR3 DNA reads as TGCAGTGCTAGGGTTCTTCAGGGCTATGGCCACACCTTC. Its translation is CSARVLQGYGHTF. This sequence joins TRBV20-1 and TRBJ1-2; TRBD1 is a possible D gene (5 bases). The germline gives CDR1 DFQATT, CDR2 SNEGSKA (reference sequence). The CDR3 is 13 amino acids.

Ten or more counts support this clonotype. The chain joins TRBV7-8 to TRBJ2-7; 7 bases align to TRBD2. V lost 2 bases, J lost 12 bases, and 22 bases stayed unmatched. The length of the CDR3 is 17 residues. Germline CDR1 SGHVS, CDR2 FQNEAQ. The CDR3 DNA reads TGTGCCAGCAGCTTATTTGTGTCGGTGGACGGGGGGAATATTGGGTACTTC. Protein: CASSLFVSVDGGNIGYF.

The J gene is TRBJ2-1, the V gene TRBV11-1; 8 positions agree with TRBD1. The CDR3 spans 16 residues. Germline CDR1 is SGHAT and CDR2 is FQDESV (reference sequence). V shed 2 bases, J shed 2 bases, and the junction held 5 bases outside the gene matches. In DNA, the CDR3 is TGTGCCAGCAGCTTATTCAGGGGGCGGACCTACAATGAGCAGTTCTTC. Protein: CASSLFRGRTYNEQFF. The full variable domain, completed using reference TRBV11-1 and TRBJ2-1, is EAEVAQSPRYKITEKSQAVAFWCDPISGHATLYWYRQILGQGPELLVQFQDESVVDDSQLPKDRFSAERLKGVDSTLKIQPAELGDSAMYLCASSLFRGRTYNEQFFGPGTRLTVL.

The rearrangement joins TRBV12-3 or TRBV12-4 to TRBJ1-6, with D possibly being TRBD1 (5 bases). V was cut by 5 bases and J by 5 bases, with 16 bases left in between. The CDR3 runs to 16 residues. The CDR3 here is CASSPFRVRDNSPLHF. In DNA, the CDR3 is TGTGCCAGCAGTCCCTTCAGGGTAAGGGATAATTCACCCCTCCACTTT.